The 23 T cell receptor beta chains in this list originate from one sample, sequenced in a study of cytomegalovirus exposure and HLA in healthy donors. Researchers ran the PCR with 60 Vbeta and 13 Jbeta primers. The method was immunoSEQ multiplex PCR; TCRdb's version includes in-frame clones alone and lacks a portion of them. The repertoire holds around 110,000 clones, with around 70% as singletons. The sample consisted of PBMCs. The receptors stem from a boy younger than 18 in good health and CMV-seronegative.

For the CDR3, the DNA is TGTGCCAGCCGGCCCGGAGGTATAATCCAGGCCCAGCATTTT. Translation gives CASRPGGIIQAQHF. This chain connects TRBV2 to TRBJ1-5, with D uncertain. CDR3 size: 14 residues. In germline, CDR1 is SNHLY, CDR2 FYNNEI. The V and J ends lost 8 bases and 11 bases respectively, with 22 bases between them.

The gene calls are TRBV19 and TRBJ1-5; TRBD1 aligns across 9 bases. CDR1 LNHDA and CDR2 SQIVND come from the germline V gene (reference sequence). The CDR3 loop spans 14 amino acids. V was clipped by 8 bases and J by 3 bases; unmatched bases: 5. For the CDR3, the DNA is TGTGCCAGTTCTAGACAGGGGGTCAATCAGCCCCAGCATTTT. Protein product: CASSRQGVNQPQHF.

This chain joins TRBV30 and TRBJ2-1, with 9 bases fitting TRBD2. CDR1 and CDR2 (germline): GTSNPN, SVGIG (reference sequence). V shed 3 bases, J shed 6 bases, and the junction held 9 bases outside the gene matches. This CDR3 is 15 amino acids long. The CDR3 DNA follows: TGTGCCTGGAGAGGTGGGGCTAGCGGGACCAATGAGCAGTTCTTC. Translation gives CAWRGGASGTNEQFF.

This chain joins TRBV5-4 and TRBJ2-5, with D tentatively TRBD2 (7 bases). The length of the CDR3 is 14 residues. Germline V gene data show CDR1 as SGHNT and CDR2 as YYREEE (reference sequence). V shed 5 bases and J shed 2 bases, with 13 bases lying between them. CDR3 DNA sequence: TGTGCCAGCAGTAGGGGGGGGGAACAAGAGACCCAGTACTTC. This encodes CASSRGGEQETQYF.

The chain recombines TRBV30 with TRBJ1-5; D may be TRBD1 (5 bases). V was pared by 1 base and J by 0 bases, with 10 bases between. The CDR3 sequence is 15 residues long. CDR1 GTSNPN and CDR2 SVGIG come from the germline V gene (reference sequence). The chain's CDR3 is CAWSGDSHSNQPQHF. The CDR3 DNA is TGTGCCTGGAGTGGGGACTCACATAGCAATCAGCCCCAGCATTTT.

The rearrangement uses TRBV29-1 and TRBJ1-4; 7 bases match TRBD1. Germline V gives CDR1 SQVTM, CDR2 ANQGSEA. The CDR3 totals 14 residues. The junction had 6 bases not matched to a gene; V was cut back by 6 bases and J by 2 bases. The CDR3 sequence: CSVATTGTNEKLFF. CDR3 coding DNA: TGCAGCGTGGCCACGACAGGGACTAATGAAAAACTGTTTTTT.

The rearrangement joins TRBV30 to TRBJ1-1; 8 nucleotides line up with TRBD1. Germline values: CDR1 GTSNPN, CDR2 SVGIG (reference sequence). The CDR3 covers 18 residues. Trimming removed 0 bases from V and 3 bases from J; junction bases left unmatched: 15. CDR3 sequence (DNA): TGTGCCTGGAGTGTAGGTCTCGGACAGGGATCCCTCGACACTGAAGCTTTCTTT. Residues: CAWSVGLGQGSLDTEAFF.

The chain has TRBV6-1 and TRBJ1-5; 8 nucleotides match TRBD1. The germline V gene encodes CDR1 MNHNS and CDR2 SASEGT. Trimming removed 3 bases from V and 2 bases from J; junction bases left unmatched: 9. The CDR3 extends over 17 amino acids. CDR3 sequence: CASSDPRTGWRNQPQHF. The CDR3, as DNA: TGTGCCAGCAGTGACCCACGGACAGGGTGGCGCAATCAGCCCCAGCATTTT.

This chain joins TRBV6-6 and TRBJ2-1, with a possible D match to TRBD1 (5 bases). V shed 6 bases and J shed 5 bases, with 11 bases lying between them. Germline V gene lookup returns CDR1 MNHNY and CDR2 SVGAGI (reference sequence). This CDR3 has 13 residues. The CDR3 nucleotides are TGTGCCAGCAGCCAGGGATCCCACAATGAGCAGTTCTTC. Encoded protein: CASSQGSHNEQFF.

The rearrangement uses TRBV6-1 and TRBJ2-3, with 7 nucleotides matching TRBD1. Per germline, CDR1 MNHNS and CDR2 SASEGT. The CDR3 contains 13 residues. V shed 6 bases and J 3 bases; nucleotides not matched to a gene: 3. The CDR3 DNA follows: TGTGCCAGCAGCAGGGACAGAACAGATACGCAGTATTTT. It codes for CASSRDRTDTQYF.

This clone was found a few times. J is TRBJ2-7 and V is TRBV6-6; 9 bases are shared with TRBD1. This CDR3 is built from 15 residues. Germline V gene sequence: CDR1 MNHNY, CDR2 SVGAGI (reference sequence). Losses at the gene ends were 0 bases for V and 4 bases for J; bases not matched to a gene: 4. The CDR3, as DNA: TGTGCCAGCAGTTACTCGGGACAGGGAAGATACGAGCAGTACTTC. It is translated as CASSYSGQGRYEQYF.

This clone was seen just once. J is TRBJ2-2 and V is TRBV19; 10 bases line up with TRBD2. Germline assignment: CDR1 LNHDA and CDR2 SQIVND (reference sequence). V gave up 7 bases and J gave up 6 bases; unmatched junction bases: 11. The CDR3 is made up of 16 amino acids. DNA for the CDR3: TGTGCCAGTATTAAGCGGGAGGGCCGAGGGGCCGGGGAGCTGTTTTTT. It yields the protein CASIKREGRGAGELFF.

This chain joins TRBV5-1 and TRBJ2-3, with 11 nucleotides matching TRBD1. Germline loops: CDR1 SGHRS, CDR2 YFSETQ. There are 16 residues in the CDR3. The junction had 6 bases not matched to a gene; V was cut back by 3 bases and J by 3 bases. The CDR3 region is CASSSQGQGVTDTQYF. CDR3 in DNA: TGCGCCAGCAGCTCCCAGGGACAGGGGGTGACAGATACGCAGTATTTT.

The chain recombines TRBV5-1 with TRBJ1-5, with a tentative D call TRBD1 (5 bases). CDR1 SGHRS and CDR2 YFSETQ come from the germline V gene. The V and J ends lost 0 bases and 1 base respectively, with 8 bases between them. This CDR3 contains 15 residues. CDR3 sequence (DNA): TGCGCCAGCAGCTTGGACCGGGGGAGCAATCAGCCCCAGCATTTT. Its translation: CASSLDRGSNQPQHF.

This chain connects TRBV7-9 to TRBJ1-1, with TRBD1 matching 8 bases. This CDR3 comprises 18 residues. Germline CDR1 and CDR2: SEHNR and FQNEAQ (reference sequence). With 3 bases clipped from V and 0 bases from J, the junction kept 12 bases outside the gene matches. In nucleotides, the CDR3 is TGTGCCAGCAGCTTTGGGCCCAGGGGGCTTCGGATGAACACTGAAGCTTTCTTT. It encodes CASSFGPRGLRMNTEAFF.

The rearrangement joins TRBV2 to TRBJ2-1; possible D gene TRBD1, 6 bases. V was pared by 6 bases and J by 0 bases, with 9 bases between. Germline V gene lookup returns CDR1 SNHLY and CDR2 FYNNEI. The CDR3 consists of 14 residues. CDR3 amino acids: CASRLGGSYNEQFF. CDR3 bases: TGTGCCAGCAGACTAGGGGGCTCCTACAATGAGCAGTTCTTC.

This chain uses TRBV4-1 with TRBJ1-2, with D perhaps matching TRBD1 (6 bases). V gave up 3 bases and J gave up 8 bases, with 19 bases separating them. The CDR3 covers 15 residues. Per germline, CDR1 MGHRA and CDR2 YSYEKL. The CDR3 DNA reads TGCGCCAGCAGCCAGGTTTATCAGGGGTTGGACGGCTACACCTTC. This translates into CASSQVYQGLDGYTF.

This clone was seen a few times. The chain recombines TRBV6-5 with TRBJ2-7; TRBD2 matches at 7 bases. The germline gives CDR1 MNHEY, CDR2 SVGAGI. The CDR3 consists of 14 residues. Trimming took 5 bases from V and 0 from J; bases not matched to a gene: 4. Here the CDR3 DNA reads TGTGCCAGCAGTCTCGGACTAGACTCCTACGAGCAGTACTTC. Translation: CASSLGLDSYEQYF.

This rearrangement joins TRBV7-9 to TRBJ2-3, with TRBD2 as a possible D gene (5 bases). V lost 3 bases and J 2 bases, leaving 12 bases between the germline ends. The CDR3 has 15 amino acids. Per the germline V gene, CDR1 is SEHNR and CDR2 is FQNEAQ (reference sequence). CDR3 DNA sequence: TGTGCCAGCAGCTTTTCCCAGGAGGCCACAGATACGCAGTATTTT. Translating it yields CASSFSQEATDTQYF.

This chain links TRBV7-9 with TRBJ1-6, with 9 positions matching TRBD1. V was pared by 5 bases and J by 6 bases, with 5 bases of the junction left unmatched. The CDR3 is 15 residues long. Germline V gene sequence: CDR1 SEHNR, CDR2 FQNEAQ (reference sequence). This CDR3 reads CASSHGTGLNSPLHF. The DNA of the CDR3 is TGTGCCAGCAGCCATGGGACAGGGCTTAATTCACCCCTCCACTTT. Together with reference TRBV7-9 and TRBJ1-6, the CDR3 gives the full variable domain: DTGVSQNPRHKITKRGQNVTFRCDPISEHNRLYWYRQTLGQGPEFLTYFQNEAQLEKSRLLSDRFSAERPKGSFSTLEIQRTEQGDSAMYLCASSHGTGLNSPLHFGNGTRLTVT.

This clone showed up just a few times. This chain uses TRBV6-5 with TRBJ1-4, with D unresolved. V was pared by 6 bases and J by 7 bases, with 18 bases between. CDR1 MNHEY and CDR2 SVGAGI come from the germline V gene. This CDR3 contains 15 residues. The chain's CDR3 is CASRGTGKSSEKLFF. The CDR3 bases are TGTGCCAGCAGGGGAACCGGGAAGTCAAGTGAAAAACTGTTTTTT.

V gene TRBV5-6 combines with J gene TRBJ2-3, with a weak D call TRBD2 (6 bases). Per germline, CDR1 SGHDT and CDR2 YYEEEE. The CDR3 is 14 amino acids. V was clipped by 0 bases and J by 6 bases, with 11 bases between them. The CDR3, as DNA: TGTGCCAGCAGCTTGGCCAGCGGGTCCGATACGCAGTATTTT. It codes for CASSLASGSDTQYF. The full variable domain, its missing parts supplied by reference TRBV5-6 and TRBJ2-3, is DAGVTQSPTHLIKTRGQQVTLRCSPKSGHDTVSWYQQALGQGPQFIFQYYEEEERQRGNFPDRFSGHQFPNYSSELNVNALLLGDSALYLCASSLASGSDTQYFGPGTRLTVL.

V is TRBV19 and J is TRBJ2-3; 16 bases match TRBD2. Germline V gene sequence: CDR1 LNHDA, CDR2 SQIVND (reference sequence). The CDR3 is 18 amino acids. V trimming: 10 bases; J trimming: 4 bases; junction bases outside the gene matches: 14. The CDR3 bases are TGTGCCACGAGGGGACTAGCGGGAGGGCCCGGGAGTGCAGATACGCAGTATTTT. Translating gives CATRGLAGGPGSADTQYF. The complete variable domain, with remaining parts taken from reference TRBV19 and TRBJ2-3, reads DGGITQSPKYLFRKEGQNVTLSCEQNLNHDAMYWYRQDPGQGLRLIYYSQIVNDFQKGDIAEGYSVSREKKESFPLTVTSAQKNPTAFYLCATRGLAGGPGSADTQYFGPGTRLTVL.